Each of the 12 T cell receptor beta chains below was sequenced from the same sample in a study of T cell responses to AZD1222 COVID-19 vaccine. Profiled with immunoSEQ multiplex PCR; TCRdb holds only in-frame clones, not every one. The data contain 75,000 to 100,000 clones, 65% to 90% of them seen just once; the ten biggest clones take up just under 6.5%. The sample consisted of peripheral blood, taken on day 0 of AZD1222 vaccination. The receptors here all came from an adult in good health.

The V and J genes are TRBV5-4 and TRBJ2-2, with 10 bases identical to TRBD1. Germline trimming cut 4 bases from V and 6 bases from J; bases unmatched to any gene: 6. Germline V gene data show CDR1 as SGHNT and CDR2 as YYREEE (reference sequence). This CDR3 has 15 amino acids. DNA of the CDR3: TGTGCCAGCAGCAAGGGACAGGGGTATGCCGGGGAGCTGTTTTTT. Residues: CASSKGQGYAGELFF.

The V call is TRBV6-6, the J call TRBJ1-5; the match to TRBD1 covers 7 bases. V lost 5 bases to trimming and J lost 6 bases; unmatched junction nucleotides: 19. Germline V CDR1 and CDR2: MNHNY, SVGAGI (reference sequence). CDR3 length: 18 amino acids. The CDR3 coding sequence is TGTGCCAGCAGTCCCACCTCCCATGACAGGGTGGGGTCTCAGCCCCAGCATTTT. This encodes CASSPTSHDRVGSQPQHF.

DNA for the CDR3: TGTGCCAGCAGCCCCGCACTCGAGCAGTACTTC. Its protein product is CASSPALEQYF. The rearrangement joins TRBV7-2 to TRBJ2-7; D gene uncertain. Germline V gene sequence: CDR1 SGHTA, CDR2 FQGNSA. V was shortened by 5 bases and J by 6 bases, with 8 bases between the two germline ends. The length of the CDR3 is 11 residues. Complete variable domain (other parts from reference TRBV7-2 and TRBJ2-7): GAGVSQSPSNKVTEKGKDVELRCDPISGHTALYWYRQSLGQGLEFLIYFQGNSAPDKSGLPSDRFSAERTGGSVSTLTIQRTQQEDSAVYLCASSPALEQYFGPGTRLTVT.

For this clone: Compared with germline, one end of the junction differs, possibly owing to a read error. The CDR3 spells CASSLSDGNQPQHF. The CDR3 nucleotides are TGTGCCAGCAGCTTATCAGATGGCAATCAGCCCCAGCATTTT. V and J are TRBV27 and TRBJ1-5; no firm D call. Per germline, CDR1 MNHEY and CDR2 SMNVEV (reference sequence). This CDR3 region has 14 residues.

The V gene is TRBV9, the J gene TRBJ1-1; tentative D call: TRBD1 (5 bases). The V end was cut by 4 bases, the J end by 2 bases, with 15 bases between. Germline V gene lookup returns CDR1 SGDLS and CDR2 YYNGEE. The CDR3 is made up of 15 amino acids. CDR3 protein: CASSPGTLGNTEAFF. CDR3 DNA sequence: TGTGCCAGCAGCCCCGGGACTCTAGGAAACACTGAAGCTTTCTTT.

The V call is TRBV7-6, the J call TRBJ2-7; a weak D match, TRBD2 (6 bases). CDR3 size: 14 residues. Germline V CDR1 and CDR2: SGHVS, FNYEAQ. The ends were cut back, 0 bases at V and 3 bases at J, with 9 bases in the middle. CDR3 sequence (DNA): TGTGCCAGCAGCTTAGCGGGAGCGGGCTACGAGCAGTACTTC. Translating gives CASSLAGAGYEQYF.

The rearrangement uses TRBV18 and TRBJ2-7, with a tentative D call TRBD1 (6 bases). The CDR3 covers 13 residues. Trimming left V 2 bases short and J 6 bases short, with 11 bases between. Germline V CDR1 and CDR2: KGHSH, LQKENI. CDR3 protein: CASSPAGTSEQYF. The CDR3 coding sequence is TGTGCCAGCTCACCAGCCGGGACAAGCGAGCAGTACTTC.

About this clone: At the DNA level, this CDR3 is encoded by other sequences in the same sample as well. The rearrangement uses TRBV7-9 and TRBJ1-5, with D maybe TRBD1 (6 bases). Germline V CDR1 and CDR2: SEHNR, FQNEAQ (reference sequence). V was cut by 4 bases and J by 7 bases, with 8 bases left in between. The CDR3 runs to 12 residues. The DNA of the CDR3 is TGTGCCAGCAGCTCGGACAGCCAGCCCCAGCATTTT. It codes for CASSSDSQPQHF.

The chain links TRBV10-3 to TRBJ2-5, with 11 positions matching TRBD1. The J segment lost 3 bases and the V segment lost 4 bases, leaving 4 bases of the junction unmatched. Germline V gene lookup returns CDR1 ENHRY and CDR2 SYGVKD. The CDR3 extends over 15 amino acids. The CDR3, as DNA: TGTGCCATCAGTGGGGGGACAGGGGGTGAAGAGACCCAGTACTTC. Encoded protein: CAISGGTGGEETQYF.

The rearrangement joins TRBV9 to TRBJ2-2; maybe TRBD2 (5 bases). V was cut by 5 bases and J by 4 bases, with 21 bases left in between. Germline lookup yields CDR1 SGDLS and CDR2 YYNGEE. The length of the CDR3 is 17 residues. This chain's CDR3 is CASRASDPTSGTGELFF. CDR3 coding DNA: TGTGCCAGCAGGGCCTCGGATCCCACAAGCGGCACCGGGGAGCTGTTTTTT. The full variable domain, rest sourced from reference TRBV9 and TRBJ2-2, is DSGVTQTPKHLITATGQRVTLRCSPRSGDLSVYWYQQSLDQGLQFLIQYYNGEERAKGNILERFSAQQFPDLHSELNLSSLELGDSALYFCASRASDPTSGTGELFFGEGSRLTVL.

The chain employs TRBV2 and TRBJ1-2; D is perhaps TRBD1 (5 bases). The V gene lost 11 bases and the J gene lost 8 bases, with 24 bases spanning the gap. The CDR3 loop spans 14 amino acids. Germline loops: CDR1 SNHLY, CDR2 FYNNEI. The CDR3, as DNA: TGTGCCGGTTCCCCTCGGGGGTCATCTATGGGCTACACCTTC. Protein sequence: CAGSPRGSSMGYTF.

The rearrangement links TRBV6-5 to TRBJ1-2, with D perhaps matching TRBD1 (6 bases). The V gene lost 8 bases and the J gene lost 7 bases, with 14 bases spanning the gap. This CDR3 comprises 12 residues. Germline values: CDR1 MNHEY, CDR2 SVGAGI. In nucleotides, the CDR3 is TGTGCCAGCCGACAGGAGAAGGGTGGCTACACCTTC. This encodes CASRQEKGGYTF.